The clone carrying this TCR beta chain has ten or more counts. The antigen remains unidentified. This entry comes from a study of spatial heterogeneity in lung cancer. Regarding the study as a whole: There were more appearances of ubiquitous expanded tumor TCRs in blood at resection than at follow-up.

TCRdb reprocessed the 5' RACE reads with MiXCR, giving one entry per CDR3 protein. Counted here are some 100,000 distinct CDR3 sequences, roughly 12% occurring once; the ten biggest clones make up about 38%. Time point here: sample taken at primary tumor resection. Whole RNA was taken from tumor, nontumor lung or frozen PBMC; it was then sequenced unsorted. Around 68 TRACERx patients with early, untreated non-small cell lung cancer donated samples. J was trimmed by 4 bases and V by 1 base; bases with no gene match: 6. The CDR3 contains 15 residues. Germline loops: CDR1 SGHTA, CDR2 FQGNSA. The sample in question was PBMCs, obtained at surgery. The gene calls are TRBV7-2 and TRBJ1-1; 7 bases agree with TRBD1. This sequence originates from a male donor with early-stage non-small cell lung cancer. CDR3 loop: CASSLEQGRGTEAFF. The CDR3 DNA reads TGTGCCAGCAGCTTAGAACAGGGGAGAGGCACTGAAGCTTTCTTT.